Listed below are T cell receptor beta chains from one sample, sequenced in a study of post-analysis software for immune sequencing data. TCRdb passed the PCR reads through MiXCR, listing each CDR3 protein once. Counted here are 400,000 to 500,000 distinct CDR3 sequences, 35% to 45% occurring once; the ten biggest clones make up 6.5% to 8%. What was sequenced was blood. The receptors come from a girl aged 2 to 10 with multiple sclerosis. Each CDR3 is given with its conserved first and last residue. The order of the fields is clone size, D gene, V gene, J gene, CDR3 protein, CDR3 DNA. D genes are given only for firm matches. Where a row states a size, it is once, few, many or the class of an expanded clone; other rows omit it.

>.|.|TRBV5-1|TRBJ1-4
CASSLDIPNEKLFF
TGCGCCAGCAGCTTGGACATCCCTAATGAAAAACTGTTTTTT
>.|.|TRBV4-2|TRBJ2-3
CASSQGIAGRTDTQYF
TGTGCCAGCAGCCAAGGTATTGCAGGGCGCACAGATACGCAGTATTTT
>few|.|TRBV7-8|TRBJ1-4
CASSLSEEKLFF
TGTGCCAGCAGCTTATCGGAGGAAAAACTGTTTTTT
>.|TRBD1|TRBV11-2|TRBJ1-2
CASSSTGGWGYTF
TGTGCCAGCAGCTCGACAGGGGGCTGGGGCTACACCTTC
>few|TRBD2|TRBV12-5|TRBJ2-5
CASGLVWSSGWKTQYF
TGTGCTAGTGGTTTGGTATGGAGTAGCGGGTGGAAGACCCAGTACTTC
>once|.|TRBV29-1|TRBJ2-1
CSVPPWRGIRDKQFF
TGCAGCGTCCCTCCATGGCGCGGGATCCGCGATAAGCAGTTCTTC
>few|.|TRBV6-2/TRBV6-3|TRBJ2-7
CASSYGGTSYEQYF
TGTGCCAGCAGTTACGGCGGGACCTCCTACGAGCAGTACTTC
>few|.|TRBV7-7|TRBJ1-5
CASSSGTPCRQPQHF
TGTGCTAGCAGCTCCGGGACACCGTGTCGTCAGCCCCAGCATTTT
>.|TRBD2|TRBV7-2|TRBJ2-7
CASSLALAGVYEQYF
TGTGCCAGCAGCTTAGCGCTAGCGGGAGTCTACGAGCAGTACTTC
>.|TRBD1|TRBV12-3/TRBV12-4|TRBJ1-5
CASSLALGGRNQPQHF
TGTGCCAGCAGTTTAGCGCTAGGGGGCAGAAATCAGCCCCAGCATTTT
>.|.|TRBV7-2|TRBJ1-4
CASSLYLDSTNEKLFF
TGTGCCAGCAGCTTATATCTGGACAGTACCAATGAAAAACTGTTTTTT
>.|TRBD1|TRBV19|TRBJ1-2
CASSKDREYYGYTF
TGTGCCAGTAGCAAGGACAGGGAATACTATGGCTACACCTTC
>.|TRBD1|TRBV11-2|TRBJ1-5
CASSLEGGELPQHF
TGTGCCAGCAGCTTAGAAGGGGGCGAATTGCCCCAGCATTTT
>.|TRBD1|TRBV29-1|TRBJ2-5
CSVGQVDETQYF
TGCAGCGTCGGACAGGTTGACGAGACCCAGTACTTC
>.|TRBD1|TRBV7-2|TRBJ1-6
CASSPGPGGLSPLHF
TGTGCCAGCAGCCCCGGGCCAGGGGGACTTTCACCCCTCCACTTT
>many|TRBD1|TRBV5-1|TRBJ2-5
CASSPGQGEETQYF
TGCGCCAGCAGCCCGGGACAGGGAGAAGAGACCCAGTACTTC
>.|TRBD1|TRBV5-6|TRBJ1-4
CASSIWDREGEKLFF
TGTGCCAGCAGCATATGGGACAGAGAGGGTGAAAAACTGTTTTTT
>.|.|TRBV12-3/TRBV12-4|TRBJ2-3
CASSTSFSTDTQYF
TGTGCCAGCAGCACTAGCTTTAGCACAGATACGCAGTATTTT
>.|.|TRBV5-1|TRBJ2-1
CASSLIPGVVNEQFF
TGCGCCAGCAGCTTGATTCCGGGGGTTGTCAATGAGCAGTTCTTC
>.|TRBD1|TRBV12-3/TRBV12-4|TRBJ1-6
CASSITGTANSPLHF
TGTGCCAGCAGTATAACCGGGACAGCGAATTCACCCCTCCACTTT
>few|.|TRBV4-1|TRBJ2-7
CASSQDLGTMTSYEQYF
TGCGCCAGCAGCCAAGATCTTGGGACAATGACCTCCTACGAGCAGTACTTC
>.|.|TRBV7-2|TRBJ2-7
CASSLADTHEQYF
TGTGCCAGCAGCTTAGCAGATACCCACGAGCAGTACTTC
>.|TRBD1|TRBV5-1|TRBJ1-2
CASSWIGQGRDGYTF
TGCGCCAGCAGCTGGATAGGACAGGGCAGAGATGGCTACACCTTC
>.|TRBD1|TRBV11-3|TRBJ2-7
CASSLDRDGYEQYF
TGTGCCAGCAGCTTGGACAGGGATGGCTACGAGCAGTACTTC
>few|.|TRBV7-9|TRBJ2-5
CASSLSRVETQYF
TGTGCCAGCAGCTTATCACGTGTGGAGACCCAGTACTTC
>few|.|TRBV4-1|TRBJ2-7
CASSPYPGHNEQYF
TGCGCCAGCAGCCCCTACCCCGGACACAATGAGCAGTACTTC
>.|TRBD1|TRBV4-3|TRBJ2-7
CASSQERDRVSYEQYF
TGCGCCAGCAGCCAAGAACGGGACAGGGTTTCCTACGAGCAGTACTTC
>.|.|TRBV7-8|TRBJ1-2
CASRDLYSSLSNYGYTF
TGTGCCAGCAGAGATTTGTATTCCAGTCTCTCTAACTATGGCTACACCTTC
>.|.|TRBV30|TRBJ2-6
CAWSPPRGSGANVLTF
TGCGCCTGGAGTCCACCGAGGGGGTCTGGGGCCAACGTCCTGACTTTC
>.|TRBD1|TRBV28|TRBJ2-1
CASSGTGTGRDNEQFF
TGTGCCAGCAGCGGGACGGGGACAGGGAGGGACAATGAGCAGTTCTTC
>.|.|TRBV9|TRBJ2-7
CASSSRGGGNEQYF
TGTGCCAGCAGCTCCAGAGGGGGCGGGAACGAGCAGTACTTC
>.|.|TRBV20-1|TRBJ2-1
CSAKRRDGPYNEQFF
TGCAGTGCCAAACGGAGGGATGGACCCTACAATGAGCAGTTCTTC
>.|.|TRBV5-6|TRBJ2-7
CASSLEPGNEQYF
TGTGCCAGCAGCTTGGAACCGGGGAATGAGCAGTACTTC
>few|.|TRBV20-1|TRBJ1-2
CSARDNLRGRAWGYTF
TGCAGTGCTAGAGACAACCTCCGGGGCCGGGCTTGGGGCTACACCTTC
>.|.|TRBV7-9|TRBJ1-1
CASSLGLGTEAFF
TGTGCCAGCAGCTTAGGCTTGGGCACTGAAGCTTTCTTT
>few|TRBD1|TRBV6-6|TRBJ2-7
CASSNRQGNEQYF
TGTGCCAGCAGTAATCGACAGGGTAACGAGCAGTACTTC
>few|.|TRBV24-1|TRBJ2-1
CATSGISGAWGGEQFF
TGTGCCACCAGTGGGATTTCAGGGGCATGGGGTGGTGAGCAGTTCTTC
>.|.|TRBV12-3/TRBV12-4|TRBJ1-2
CASSFVGYGYTF
TGTGCCAGCAGTTTTGTCGGCTATGGCTACACCTTC
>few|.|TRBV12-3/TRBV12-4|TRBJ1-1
CASSPASGSSTEAFF
TGTGCCAGCAGTCCCGCGTCAGGGTCGAGTACTGAAGCTTTCTTT
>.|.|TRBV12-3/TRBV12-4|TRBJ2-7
CASSLVFGGASYEQYF
TGTGCCAGCAGTTTAGTCTTTGGTGGGGCGTCCTACGAGCAGTACTTC
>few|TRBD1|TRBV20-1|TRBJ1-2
CSARGTGTEYGYTF
TGCAGTGCTAGGGGAACCGGGACAGAGTATGGCTACACCTTC
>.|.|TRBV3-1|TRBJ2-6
CASSQGPGANVLTF
TGTGCCAGCAGCCAAGGCCCCGGGGCCAACGTCCTGACTTTC
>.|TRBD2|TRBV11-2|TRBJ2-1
CASSLDILYAGGLYNEQFF
TGTGCCAGCAGCTTAGATATACTTTATGCGGGGGGGCTTTACAATGAGCAGTTCTTC
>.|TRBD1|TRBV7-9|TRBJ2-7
CASSTWTGPLYEQYF
TGTGCCAGCAGCACTTGGACAGGGCCCCTCTACGAGCAGTACTTC
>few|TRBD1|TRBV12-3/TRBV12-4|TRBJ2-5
CASSEGQGGETQYF
TGTGCCAGCAGTGAGGGACAGGGAGGTGAGACCCAGTACTTC
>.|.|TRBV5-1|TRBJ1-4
CASSLGPTNEKLFF
TGCGCCAGCAGCTTGGGACCCACTAATGAAAAACTGTTTTTT
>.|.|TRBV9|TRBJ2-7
CASSVAPGGYEQYF
TGTGCCAGCAGCGTTGCCCCAGGAGGCTACGAGCAGTACTTC
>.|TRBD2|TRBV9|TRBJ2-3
CASSVAGGADTQYF
TGTGCCAGCAGCGTAGCGGGAGGTGCAGATACGCAGTATTTT
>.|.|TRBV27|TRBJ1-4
CASSSREAIDEKLFF
TGTGCCAGCAGTTCCAGGGAAGCAATAGATGAAAAACTGTTTTTT
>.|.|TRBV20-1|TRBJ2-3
CSAKNAGDTQYF
TGCAGTGCCAAGAATGCTGGGGATACGCAGTATTTT
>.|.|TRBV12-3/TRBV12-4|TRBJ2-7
CASTPMGGAYGQYF
TGTGCCAGCACCCCTATGGGGGGGGCCTACGGGCAGTACTTC